Here is one T cell receptor (beta chain) with its context. Antigen unknown. The data originate from a study of cytomegalovirus exposure and HLA in healthy donors. In the study overall: The approximately 120 validation repertoires used the same platform as the roughly 670 first-cohort repertoires, a later analysis reported.

Germline V gives CDR1 SEHNR, CDR2 FQNEAQ (reference sequence). V shed 5 bases, J shed 3 bases, and the junction held 10 bases outside the gene matches. The CDR3 consists of 16 residues. Data came from immunoSEQ multiplex PCR; TCRdb stores just in-frame clones and leaves some out. The sample yields about 120,000 clones, more than 70% seen once. General study findings and limits: Whilst most TCR sequences proved rare, a subset of public TCRs occurred across many donors. The classifier reportedly diagnosed cytomegalovirus status with high sensitivity and specificity.

This TCR was recovered from a man aged 18 to 30 in good health and CMV-seronegative. This chain joins TRBV7-9 and TRBJ2-5; TRBD2 aligns across 9 bases. Sequencing was carried out using PBMCs. Written as DNA, the CDR3 is TGTGCCAGCAGCCCGAAAATTTTAGCGGGAGAAGAGACCCAGTACTTC. It translates to CASSPKILAGEETQYF.